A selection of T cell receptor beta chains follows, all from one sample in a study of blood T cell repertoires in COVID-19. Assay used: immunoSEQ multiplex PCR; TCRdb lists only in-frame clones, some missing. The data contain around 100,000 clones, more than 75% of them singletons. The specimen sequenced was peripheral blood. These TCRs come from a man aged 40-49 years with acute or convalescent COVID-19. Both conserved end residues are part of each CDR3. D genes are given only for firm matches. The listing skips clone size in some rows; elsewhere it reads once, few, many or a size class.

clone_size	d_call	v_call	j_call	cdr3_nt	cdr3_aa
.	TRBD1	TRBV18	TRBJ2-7	TGTGCCAGCTCCCCCAGGACAGGGCGCGAGCAGTACTTC	CASSPRTGREQYF
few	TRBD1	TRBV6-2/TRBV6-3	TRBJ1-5	TGTGCCAGCAGTTCCCATTCCGGGACAGGGGGCGCCCGGCGCAATCAGCCCCAGCATTTT	CASSSHSGTGGARRNQPQHF
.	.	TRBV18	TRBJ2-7	TGTGCCAGCTCACCTTCCTCCGGACTCCACGAGCAGTACTTC	CASSPSSGLHEQYF
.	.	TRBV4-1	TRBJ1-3	TGCGCCAGCAGCCAAACAATAAACTCTGGAAACACCATATATTTT	CASSQTINSGNTIYF
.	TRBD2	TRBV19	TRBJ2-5	TGTGCCAGTACCCTCGGACTAGCGGGAGCTCCTTACTTC	CASTLGLAGAPYF
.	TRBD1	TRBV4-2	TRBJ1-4	TGTGCCAGCGAAACCGGGACAGGGCCCAATGAAAAACTGTTTTTT	CASETGTGPNEKLFF
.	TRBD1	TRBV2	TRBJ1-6	TGTGCCAGCAGTGAAGCCTCACCGGGACAGGGGGCTTCACCCCTCCACTTT	CASSEASPGQGASPLHF
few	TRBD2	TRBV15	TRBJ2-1	TGTGCCACCAGCAGTCCACTAGCGGGGAGACGGCACAATGAGCAGTTCTTC	CATSSPLAGRRHNEQFF
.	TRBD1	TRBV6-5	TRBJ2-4	TGTGCCAGCAGTTTGGACAGGGGGGCGGGAAACATTCAGTACTTC	CASSLDRGAGNIQYF
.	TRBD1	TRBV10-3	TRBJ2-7	TGTGCCATCAGTGAGCCCGGGGACAGGGACTACGAGCAGTACTTC	CAISEPGDRDYEQYF
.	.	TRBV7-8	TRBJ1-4	TGTGCCAGCAGCCGCCACAGGGCAACTAATGAAAAACTGTTTTTT	CASSRHRATNEKLFF
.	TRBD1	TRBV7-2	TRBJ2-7	TGTGCCAGCAGCTTAGGGACAGGGAAGGTGTACGAGCAGTACTTC	CASSLGTGKVYEQYF
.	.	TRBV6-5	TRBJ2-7	TGTGCCAGCAGTTCTACAGGACCCTCGCTCGAGCAGTACTTC	CASSSTGPSLEQYF
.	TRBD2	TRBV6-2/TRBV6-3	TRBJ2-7	TGTGCCAGCAGTTATTGGGACTACTCCTACGAGCAGTACTTC	CASSYWDYSYEQYF
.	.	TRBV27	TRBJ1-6	TGTGCCAGCAGTTGGGACCGGGAGGGTAATTCACCCCTCCACTTT	CASSWDREGNSPLHF
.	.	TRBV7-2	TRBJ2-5	TGTGCCAGCAGCTTAGGGGACTACCAAGAGACCCAGTACTTC	CASSLGDYQETQYF